This T cell receptor beta chain appears in the sequencing data of a study of tumor-infiltrating lymphocytes in primary liver carcinoma. Study summary: These patients were men and women whose ages were 30 to 69 years.

The researchers produced TCR beta cDNA from 450 to 600 ng total RNA with a constant-region primer. TCR beta libraries came from three nested multiplex PCR rounds using slightly modified ARM-PCR. Two initial PCR rounds of 10 to 11 cycles each paired TRBV1-TRBV30 forward primers with a C-beta reverse primer. TCRdb called the multiplex PCR reads again in MiXCR, with one record for every CDR3 protein. The data show around 190,000 distinct CDR3 sequences, around four fifths seen once. Regarding this clonotype: The junction and the germline gene differ at one end; a read error may be behind it.

The CDR3 covers 13 residues. Germline V gene sequence: CDR1 SQVTM, CDR2 ANQGSEA. Taking roughly 20-32 mg of unsorted bulk tissue, the authors co-extracted RNA and DNA. Donors underwent surgery for histopathologically diagnosed primary liver carcinoma. Five separate regions per tumor were sampled. The V call is TRBV29-1, the J call TRBJ2-3; the D gene could be TRBD1 or TRBD2 (5 bases each). Sequences were obtained from tumor tissue from primary liver carcinoma. The TCR comes from a man aged 35 to 55 with primary liver carcinoma and hepatitis B virus infection. The CDR3 DNA is TGCAGCGTTCGGGGCCTCCGCACAGATACTCAGTATTTT. Translated: CSVRGLRTDTQYF.